This T cell receptor (beta chain) was documented in a study of blood T cells in healthy people across ages. Findings and caveats of the study: More naive CD4+ cells and higher diversity were found in long-lived than in aged donors. Diversity figures based on one million T cells were deemed too low.

The CDR3 spans 17 residues. Trimming removed 7 bases from V and 5 bases from J, with 24 bases in between. Germline V gene sequence: CDR1 SEHNR, CDR2 FQNEAQ (reference sequence). RNA extraction gave at least 6 micrograms of total RNA per sample. Alongside a J-beta primer mix, a sample-barcoded 5' primer served in a second PCR lasting about 7 to 11 cycles. Each cDNA was tagged by a template-switch adaptor containing 12 random nucleotides. One entry per CDR3 protein results from TCRdb running MiXCR on the 5' RACE reads. The sample carries roughly 1.9 million distinct CDR3 sequences, roughly two fifths recorded once. The sample holds a few counts of this clonotype. Its cognate antigen is unknown.

This sequence joins TRBV7-9 and TRBJ2-1; D not certain. The sample comprised blood. This TCR came from a human donor in good health. CDR3 amino acids: CASIPPGDMVGNNEQFF. In DNA form, the CDR3 reads TGTGCCAGCATCCCACCAGGAGACATGGTTGGAAACAATGAGCAGTTCTTC.